This TCR beta chain was found in a study of T-cell memory formation after mild COVID-19. Study-level results: The study found balanced CD4/CD8 in clones contracting day 15 to 85 and a CD4+ lean in later expanders. Contracting clones localized mainly to CM and EM when CD4+ and mainly to EMRA when CD8+.

TCRalpha and TCRbeta libraries used 5'RACE with constant-segment primers and UMIs. TCRdb processed the 5' RACE reads anew with MiXCR; each CDR3 protein has one entry. The sample has 350,000 to 550,000 distinct CDR3 sequences, over 15% seen once. In regard to this clonotype: The target antigen is unknown.

Specimen: PBMCs or a T cell subset sorted from them (not recorded which). The receptor's source is a man between 18 and 35 years old who had mild COVID-19 (a few samples of this study predate the infection). Cell type and time point are not known.

The CDR3 bases are TGCAGTGCTAGAGGCGGTCAGTCGCAGTATTTT. Its protein is CSARGGQSQYF. V gene TRBV20-1 combines with J gene TRBJ2-3; D not resolved. V was pared by 1 base and J by 10 bases, with 9 bases between. Germline assignment: CDR1 DFQATT and CDR2 SNEGSKA (reference sequence). This CDR3 contains 11 residues.